This TCR beta chain came from a study of blood T cells in healthy people across ages. It was with a sample-barcoded 5' primer and a J-beta primer mix that a second PCR of about 7 to 12 cycles was run. Every cDNA molecule carried a tag from a template-switch adaptor bearing 12 random nucleotides. TCRdb independently ran MiXCR on the 5' RACE reads; one entry per CDR3 protein. The profile shows 1.5 million to 2 million distinct CDR3 sequences, around 50% of them singletons. Germline CDR1 is MGHRA and CDR2 is YSYEKL. The ends were cut back, 1 base at V and 7 bases at J, with 14 bases in the middle. This CDR3 is 15 amino acids long.

This chain uses TRBV4-1 with TRBJ1-5, with D tentatively TRBD1 (5 bases). The TCR originated in a woman between 35 and 50 years old in good health. The sequencing sample was made of blood. CDR3 protein: CASSQVGLNPQPQHF. The CDR3 coding sequence is TGCGCCAGCAGCCAAGTGGGACTGAATCCGCAGCCCCAGCATTTT.